This passage covers 21 T cell receptor beta chains from one sample sequenced in a study of shared clonotypes between healthy human individuals. TCRdb keeps only in-frame clones here, not all; method: immunoSEQ multiplex PCR. The repertoire holds hundreds of thousands of clones, with 95% to 97% as singletons. Cells designated naive CD8 were CD45RO-negative and were positively selected for CCR7, with terminally differentiated effector memory CD45RA+ cells excluded. The sequenced material came from naive CD8+ T cells sorted from blood. These receptors came from a woman younger than 45 in good health.

V and J are TRBV4-1 and TRBJ2-1, with a weak D call TRBD1 (5 bases). Germline V CDR1 and CDR2: MGHRA, YSYEKL. The CDR3 is made up of 15 amino acids. V lost 1 base and J lost 7, with 14 bases in between. The CDR3 DNA reads as TGCGCCAGCAGCCAAGCAGGGCCTCCTACTAATGAGCAGTTCTTC. Residues: CASSQAGPPTNEQFF.

V and J are TRBV5-4 and TRBJ1-1; D gene ambiguous. The CDR3 length is 15 residues. Trimming took 2 bases from V and 0 from J, leaving 11 bases between them. Germline values: CDR1 SGHNT, CDR2 YYREEE (reference sequence). The CDR3 DNA follows: TGTGCCAGCAGCTTCGCAGATTTAATGAACACTGAAGCTTTCTTT. This sequence encodes CASSFADLMNTEAFF.

The J gene is TRBJ2-1, the V gene TRBV27; D is ambiguous. The CDR3 covers 15 residues. Germline-derived CDR1 and CDR2 are MNHEY and SMNVEV (reference sequence). Trimming removed 5 bases at V and 0 bases at J, with 11 bases between. CDR3 protein: CASSGTIGSYNEQFF. CDR3 sequence (DNA): TGTGCCAGCAGTGGTACGATTGGCTCCTACAATGAGCAGTTCTTC.

On this clone: Other DNA sequences in the sample encode the same CDR3. The chain joins TRBV9 to TRBJ2-1; D gene uncertain. The germline V gene encodes CDR1 SGDLS and CDR2 YYNGEE. The CDR3 extends over 11 amino acids. V was trimmed by 0 bases and J by 6 bases, leaving 1 base between them. The CDR3 DNA reads TGTGCCAGCAGCGTAGCCAATGAGCAGTTCTTC. This codes for CASSVANEQFF.

This CDR3 is CASSSTSGSDTQYF. The DNA of the CDR3 is TGTGCCAGCAGCTCGACTAGCGGGAGCGATACGCAGTATTTT. V and J are TRBV7-3 and TRBJ2-3, with TRBD2 matching over 12 bases. The trim removed 4 bases at V and 6 bases at J, leaving 2 bases unmatched. This CDR3 is 14 amino acids long. Germline CDR1 is SGHTA and CDR2 is FQGTGA. Combining the CDR3 with reference TRBV7-3 and TRBJ2-3 gives the whole variable domain GAGVSQTPSNKVTEKGKYVELRCDPISGHTALYWYRQSLGQGPEFLIYFQGTGAADDSGLPNDRFFAVRPEGSVSTLKIQRTERGDSAVYLCASSSTSGSDTQYFGPGTRLTVL.

The rearrangement joins TRBV27 to TRBJ2-2, with 8 bases identical to TRBD1. Trimming cost V 4 bases and J 1 base; bases outside gene matches: 2. Germline CDR1 MNHEY, CDR2 SMNVEV (reference sequence). The CDR3 contains 15 residues. The CDR3 region has the DNA TGTGCCAGCAGTTCAGGGACAGGGAACACCGGGGAGCTGTTTTTT. Encoded protein: CASSSGTGNTGELFF.

V usage is TRBV19 and J usage is TRBJ2-7, with 10 bases lining up with TRBD1. CDR3 length equals 15 residues. V lost 5 bases to trimming and J lost 1 base; unmatched junction nucleotides: 5. CDR1 and CDR2 (germline): LNHDA, SQIVND (reference sequence). CDR3 nucleotide sequence: TGTGCCAGTAGTGTCGGACAGGGGGTTTCCTACGAGCAGTACTTC. Its protein is CASSVGQGVSYEQYF.

In this sample, this clone turned up once. The chain couples TRBV2 to TRBJ1-6, with D unclear. The germline V gene encodes CDR1 SNHLY and CDR2 FYNNEI. V was clipped by 1 base and J by 13 bases, with 11 bases between them. CDR3 size: 13 residues. The CDR3 spells CASSEGLSWPLHF. CDR3 bases: TGTGCCAGCAGTGAAGGCCTGTCGTGGCCCCTCCACTTT. Supplemented by reference TRBV2 and TRBJ1-6, the full variable domain reads EPEVTQTPSHQVTQMGQEVILRCVPISNHLYFYWYRQILGQKVEFLVSFYNNEISEKSEIFDDQFSVERPDGSNFTLKIRSTKLEDSAMYFCASSEGLSWPLHFGNGTRLTVT.

This chain links TRBV4-1 with TRBJ2-7, with 7 positions matching TRBD2. Germline V gene sequence: CDR1 MGHRA, CDR2 YSYEKL. This CDR3 is 14 amino acids long. Trimming cost V 4 bases and J 3 bases; bases outside gene matches: 6. The CDR3 DNA follows: TGCGCCAGCAGCCCCCGGGGAGGGTACTACGAGCAGTACTTC. Its translation is CASSPRGGYYEQYF.

The CDR3 DNA reads as TGTGCCAGCAGCTTAGATCAGGTAGCGGGGGAGCAGTTCTTC. It specifies CASSLDQVAGEQFF. The gene calls are TRBV7-8 and TRBJ2-1, with 8 nucleotides matching TRBD2. This CDR3 is built from 14 residues. V lost 1 base to trimming and J lost 10 bases; unmatched junction nucleotides: 6. Germline CDR1 SGHVS, CDR2 FQNEAQ.

J is TRBJ2-1 and V is TRBV4-2, with 12 nucleotides matching TRBD2. From germline, CDR1 is LGHNA and CDR2 YNFKEQ. Unmatched junction bases numbered 8, after V lost 1 base and J lost 10 bases. This CDR3 spans 16 amino acids. CDR3 in amino acids: CASSQVPSGRAIEQFF. The CDR3 region has the DNA TGTGCCAGCAGCCAAGTTCCTAGCGGGAGGGCCATCGAGCAGTTCTTC.

The gene calls are TRBV7-9 and TRBJ1-2, with D perhaps TRBD1 (5 bases). The CDR3 contains 12 residues. The germline V gene encodes CDR1 SEHNR and CDR2 FQNEAQ (reference sequence). V shed 8 bases and J shed 8 bases, with 15 bases lying between them. The CDR3 DNA reads TGTGCCAGCGGAGCAGGGTCCGTAGGCTACACCTTC. Protein product: CASGAGSVGYTF.

This sequence joins TRBV4-1 and TRBJ2-3; D assignment may be TRBD1 or TRBD2 (7 bases each). Germline CDR1 reads MGHRA; CDR2 reads YSYEKL. This CDR3 is built from 15 residues. Trimming stripped 2 bases from V and 4 bases from J, with 13 bases between. Here the CDR3 DNA reads TGCGCCAGCAGCCAAAAGGGAGGGGGCTCAGATACGCAGTATTTT. It codes for CASSQKGGGSDTQYF.

The chain employs TRBV4-1 and TRBJ2-7; tentatively, D is TRBD1 (6 bases). V lost 0 bases and J lost 9, with 18 bases in between. Germline V lookup: CDR1 MGHRA, CDR2 YSYEKL. The CDR3 totals 15 residues. CDR3 protein: CASSQELWQGIRQYF. The CDR3 DNA sequence: TGCGCCAGCAGCCAAGAGTTGTGGCAGGGGATTAGGCAGTACTTC.

The chain links TRBV28 to TRBJ2-5; TRBD2 agrees at 7 bases. Germline V gene sequence: CDR1 MDHEN, CDR2 SYDVKM. V was pared by 5 bases and J by 4 bases, with 7 bases of the junction left unmatched. CDR3 length: 14 amino acids. The CDR3 sequence: CASSMGEGRETQYF. The CDR3 nucleotides read TGTGCCAGCAGTATGGGGGAGGGAAGAGAGACCCAGTACTTC.

V is TRBV29-1 and J is TRBJ2-7; D uncertain. CDR1 SQVTM and CDR2 ANQGSEA come from the germline V gene. The CDR3 runs to 13 residues. With 6 bases removed from V and 3 bases from J, the gap between germline ends came to 15 bases. The CDR3 reads CSVAGSSDYEQYF. The CDR3 DNA sequence: TGCAGCGTCGCTGGCAGTTCTGACTACGAGCAGTACTTC.

The chain is built from TRBV27 and TRBJ1-6; 11 nucleotides align to TRBD1. The V segment lost 6 bases and the J segment 10 bases; nucleotides outside the gene matches: 14. This CDR3 is built from 17 residues. Germline lookup yields CDR1 MNHEY and CDR2 SMNVEV (reference sequence). The CDR3 loop reads CASRQQEGQGVGSPLHF. The DNA of the CDR3 is TGTGCCAGCAGACAACAAGAGGGACAGGGGGTAGGATCACCCCTCCACTTT.

The gene calls are TRBV4-1 and TRBJ1-1; tentatively, D is TRBD1 (5 bases). Germline CDR1 reads MGHRA; CDR2 reads YSYEKL. The CDR3 runs to 13 residues. Trimming shortened V by 6 bases and J by 7 bases, and 15 bases separated the two germline ends. The chain's CDR3 is CASRYDSNGEAFF. The DNA of the CDR3 is TGCGCCAGCAGATATGACAGTAACGGTGAAGCTTTCTTT.

A note on this clone: One junction end disagrees with the germline gene, perhaps due to a read error. In the same sample, other DNA sequences code for this CDR3. The chain employs TRBV11-2 and TRBJ2-2; TRBD1 might be the D (5 bases). The CDR3 has 18 amino acids. Germline V CDR1 and CDR2: SGHAT, FQNNGV. CDR3 in amino acids: CASSFPSATEINTGELFF. DNA for the CDR3: TGTGCCAGCAGCTTCCCTAGTGCGACAGAAATAAACACCGGTGAGCTGTTTTTT.

This chain joins TRBV25-1 and TRBJ2-1; D remains ambiguous. CDR3 size: 13 residues. V was shortened by 7 bases and J by 7 bases, with 14 bases between the two germline ends. The V gene's germline CDR1 is MGHDK and CDR2 SYGVNS. The CDR3 nucleotides read TGTGCCAGCATCCCGACGGGCTGGAATGAGCAGTTCTTC. This translates into CASIPTGWNEQFF. The variable domain in full, completed from reference TRBV25-1 and TRBJ2-1, reads EADIYQTPRYLVIGTGKKITLECSQTMGHDKMYWYQQDPGMELHLIHYSYGVNSTEKGDLSSESTVSRIRTEHFPLTLESARPSHTSQYLCASIPTGWNEQFFGPGTRLTVL.

The chain is built from TRBV7-9 and TRBJ2-2; no definite D call. CDR1 is SEHNR, CDR2 FQNEAQ, per germline (reference sequence). The CDR3 length is 12 residues. Trimming removed 5 bases at V and 5 bases at J, with 6 bases between. CDR3 loop: CASSRYTGELFF. Written as DNA, the CDR3 is TGTGCCAGCAGCCGATATACCGGGGAGCTGTTTTTT.